This T cell receptor (beta chain) was captured in a study of early T cells in non-severe SARS-CoV-2 infection. In this sample, this clonotype turned up many times. Antigen specificity is unknown. Overall study findings and caveats: Using VDJdb, the matching emphasized anti-spike CD8 responses while missing private and CD4 specificities.

Individually, cDNA molecules had unique molecular identifiers attached to them. MiXCR was run by TCRdb on the 5' RACE reads, yielding one entry per CDR3 protein. The data hold over 90,000 distinct CDR3 sequences, with more than 10% observed a single time. The specimen comprised whole blood, sampled at baseline. The receptor's source is an adult who was a healthcare worker with PCR-confirmed SARS-CoV-2 infection or an uninfected control (not recorded which).

The CDR3 region has the DNA TGTGCCAGCAGTTCCGTCGCGGGGGGCATCCATACGCAGTATTTT. Its translation: CASSSVAGGIHTQYF. This chain links TRBV3-1 with TRBJ2-3, with TRBD2 identical over 8 bases. The V gene end was trimmed by 6 bases and the J gene end by 7 bases; junction bases not matched to a gene: 12. This CDR3 contains 15 residues. Germline assignment: CDR1 LGHDT and CDR2 YNNKEL (reference sequence).